These T cell receptor beta chains were read from a single sample in a study of cytomegalovirus exposure and HLA in healthy donors. Produced via immunoSEQ multiplex PCR; TCRdb's table is partial and in-frame only. This sample has 33,000 or so clones, with around 69% found just once. Sequences were obtained from PBMCs. The receptors come from a woman in her 30s in good health and CMV-seropositive. CDR3s include the opening cysteine and the closing phenylalanine or tryptophan. Fields, in order: J gene, D gene, V gene, clone size, CDR3 DNA, CDR3 protein. A D gene is named only where the DNA matches it firmly. Expanded clones get a size class; other rows say once, few or many, or leave the size out.

TRBJ2-5 | TRBD2 | TRBV30 | few | TGTGCCTGGTCGACTAGCGGGGAGGGGACCCAGTACTTC | CAWSTSGEGTQYF
TRBJ1-1 | . | TRBV9 | . | TGTGCCAGCAGCCTCTCGGGGGGTAGCACTGAAGCTTTCTTT | CASSLSGGSTEAFF
TRBJ1-2 | . | TRBV5-5 | . | TGTGCCAGCAGCTGGTCCCGACCGGGTAACTATGGCTACACCTTC | CASSWSRPGNYGYTF
TRBJ1-1 | . | TRBV6-1 | . | TGTGCCAGCAGTACAGATTTGAACACTGAAGCTTTCTTT | CASSTDLNTEAFF
TRBJ2-3 | TRBD1 | TRBV28 | few | TGTGCCAGCAGTTTCCGGGACAGATCCTTGTGGGCAGATACGCAGTATTTT | CASSFRDRSLWADTQYF
TRBJ2-1 | TRBD2 | TRBV4-1 | . | TGCGCCAGCAGGGTCTGGACTAGCGGCTACAATGAGCAGTTCTTC | CASRVWTSGYNEQFF
TRBJ1-2 | TRBD1 | TRBV7-9 | few | TGTGCCAGCAGCTTTGGGGGACAGGGGAGCGATGGCTACACCTTC | CASSFGGQGSDGYTF
TRBJ1-1 | . | TRBV6-1 | . | TGTGGAGAAACGAACACTGAAGCTTTCTTT | CGETNTEAFF
TRBJ2-3 | TRBD2 | TRBV5-4 | . | TGTGCCAGCAGCTTGTCCCTAGCGGGGGGCACAGATACGCAGTATTTT | CASSLSLAGGTDTQYF
TRBJ2-2 | . | TRBV15 | . | TGTGCCACCAGCAGTCACTTATTCCAGGCCCAAACCGGGGAGCTGTTTTTT | CATSSHLFQAQTGELFF
TRBJ1-5 | . | TRBV27 | . | TGTGCCAACTCGCGACCCGAACAGCCATATAGCAATCAGCCCCAGCATTTT | CANSRPEQPYSNQPQHF
TRBJ1-2 | TRBD1 | TRBV29-1 | few | TGCAGCGTTCATAGGGGACAGCCTAACGCTGGCTACACCTTC | CSVHRGQPNAGYTF
TRBJ1-1 | . | TRBV7-9 | . | TGTGCCAGCAGCTTAACTGGGAGCACTGAAGCTTTCTTT | CASSLTGSTEAFF
TRBJ1-2 | TRBD1 | TRBV5-1 | . | TGCGCCAGCAGCTCAAATGAAGGACAGGGGGGGGGCTACCCCTTC | CASSSNEGQGGGYPF
TRBJ1-2 | . | TRBV6-6 | . | TGTGCCAGCAGATCAATGGCGGGGAAGGTCTATGGCTACACCTTC | CASRSMAGKVYGYTF
TRBJ1-5 | . | TRBV19 | . | TGTGCCAGTAGTTATCAGGTTAGCAATCAGCCCCAGCATTTT | CASSYQVSNQPQHF
TRBJ1-1 | TRBD1 | TRBV19 | few | TGTGCCAGTAGTCCCGACAGGGGGGGGGACACTGAAGCTTTCTTT | CASSPDRGGDTEAFF
TRBJ1-1 | TRBD1 | TRBV7-9 | . | TGTGCCAGCAGCTCCGGACAGGGGAGAACTGAAGCTTTCTTT | CASSSGQGRTEAFF
TRBJ2-5 | TRBD2 | TRBV11-2 | . | TGTGCCAGCAGCTTAGAAGGGCGGACTAGCGGGCCCCAAGAGACCCAGTACTTC | CASSLEGRTSGPQETQYF
TRBJ1-1 | . | TRBV18 | . | TGTGCCAGCTCACCGGGGGGACCTGAAGCTTTCTTT | CASSPGGPEAFF
TRBJ1-2 | . | TRBV21-1 | . | TGTGCCAGCAGCAAAGTTCGGTTGGCAGGGGGCCCTACTAACTATGGCTACACCTTC | CASSKVRLAGGPTNYGYTF
TRBJ2-7 | TRBD1 | TRBV29-1 | once | TGCAGCGTTAGCCAAGAGACGAGGACAGGGGAGCAGTACTTC | CSVSQETRTGEQYF
TRBJ2-7 | . | TRBV15 | . | TGTGCCACCAGCAGAGACCCAGGGGATGTCGGCGAGCAGTACTTC | CATSRDPGDVGEQYF
TRBJ2-1 | . | TRBV11-3 | . | TGTGCCAGCAGCTGGGGGCTAGACAATGAGCAGTTCTTC | CASSWGLDNEQFF
TRBJ2-2 | . | TRBV11-3 | . | TGTGCCAGCAGCTCCCGTGGGGGCGCAACGAACACCGGGGAGCTGTTTTTT | CASSSRGGATNTGELFF
TRBJ2-5 | TRBD2 | TRBV7-2 | few | TGTGCCAGCAGCAAGGGACTAGCTGCGTACCAAGAGACCCAGTACTTC | CASSKGLAAYQETQYF
TRBJ2-3 | TRBD2 | TRBV19 | . | TGTGCCAGTAGTATTCCTTCGGGAGGCCCCGGTACGCAGTATTTT | CASSIPSGGPGTQYF
TRBJ2-5 | TRBD2 | TRBV13 | . | TGTGCCAGCAACACCTGGACTAGCGGGGTTGTAGGGGAGACCCAGTACTTC | CASNTWTSGVVGETQYF
TRBJ1-1 | . | TRBV15 | . | TGTGCCACCAGCAGAGATGCAGGGGAAGCTTTCTTT | CATSRDAGEAFF
TRBJ2-5 | . | TRBV4-2 | . | TGTGCCAGCAGCCACAGCCCCTCCCCGGGGAGGTACCAAGAGACCCAGTACTTC | CASSHSPSPGRYQETQYF
TRBJ2-1 | TRBD2 | TRBV19 | . | TGTGCCAGTAGTATCCGGGGACTAGCGGGGTCCAATGAGCAGTTCTTC | CASSIRGLAGSNEQFF
TRBJ2-1 | . | TRBV6-4 | few | TGTGCCAGCAGTGAAGGGGGTACCTACAATGAGCAGTTCTTC | CASSEGGTYNEQFF
TRBJ1-3 | . | TRBV27 | . | TGTGCCAGCTCCTCCGGGGGTAGCTCTGGAAACACCATATATTTT | CASSSGGSSGNTIYF
TRBJ2-3 | . | TRBV11-2 | . | TGTGCCAGCAGCCCAGGTATCCGGACAGATACGCAGTATTTT | CASSPGIRTDTQYF
TRBJ1-2 | . | TRBV6-1 | . | TGTGCCAGCAGTGAAGCGCGGACAGCCTTTAACTATGGCTACACCTTC | CASSEARTAFNYGYTF
TRBJ1-1 | TRBD1 | TRBV5-6 | . | TGTGCCAGCAGCCAACGGGACAGGTGGGCTGAAGCTTTCTTT | CASSQRDRWAEAFF
TRBJ1-5 | . | TRBV27 | . | TGTGCCAGCAGTTTAGGAGGAGGTCAGCCCCAGCATTTT | CASSLGGGQPQHF
TRBJ2-7 | . | TRBV2 | . | TGTGCCAGCAGTTGGCTAGCGCCCGAGCAGTACTTC | CASSWLAPEQYF
TRBJ1-5 | TRBD1 | TRBV7-8 | . | TGTGCCCGCAGCTTCCGGGACAGACTTAGCAATCAGCCCCAGCATTTT | CARSFRDRLSNQPQHF
TRBJ1-1 | . | TRBV5-6 | large | TGTGCCAGCAGCCAGGGTGAAGAAGCTTTCTTT | CASSQGEEAFF
TRBJ2-3 | . | TRBV7-9 | few | TGTGCCAGCAGCTTAGTACTCGGAGGAAGCACAGATACGCAGTATTTT | CASSLVLGGSTDTQYF
TRBJ1-1 | . | TRBV2 | . | TGTGCCAGCAGTGAATTCAGGCCAGGGGCTAACACTGAAGCTTTCTTT | CASSEFRPGANTEAFF
TRBJ2-2 | . | TRBV18 | . | TGTGCCAGCTCACCTATTCCGGGACAGAACACCGGGGAGCTGTTTTTT | CASSPIPGQNTGELFF
TRBJ2-1 | . | TRBV19 | few | TGTGCCAGTAGTATAGATCCCGGGAACCACAATGAGCAGTTCTTC | CASSIDPGNHNEQFF
TRBJ2-1 | TRBD2 | TRBV29-1 | . | TGCAGCGGCATCCTAGCGGGAGGTCCCAACAATGAGCAGTTCTTC | CSGILAGGPNNEQFF
TRBJ2-2 | TRBD2 | TRBV18 | . | TGTGCCAGCTCACAACTAGCGGGAGTTACCTACACCGGGGAGCTGTTTTTT | CASSQLAGVTYTGELFF
TRBJ1-2 | TRBD1 | TRBV2 | . | TGTGCCAGCAGGGGGACAGGGTCCAGCTATGGCTACACCTTC | CASRGTGSSYGYTF
TRBJ1-1 | . | TRBV19 | few | TGTGCCAGTACCATCGGGGGCACTGAAGCTTTCTTT | CASTIGGTEAFF
TRBJ1-2 | . | TRBV4-1 | few | TGCGCCAGCAGCCAATATGACAAAAACTATGGCTACACCTTC | CASSQYDKNYGYTF
TRBJ2-3 | TRBD2 | TRBV7-2 | . | TGTGCCAGCATCCTAGCGGGAGCCAGCACAGATACGCAGTATTTT | CASILAGASTDTQYF
TRBJ1-1 | TRBD1 | TRBV18 | . | TGTGCCAGCTCACCTACGGACAGGGGAGCTTTCTTT | CASSPTDRGAFF